Listed here is a single T cell receptor (beta chain). The data originate from a study of blood T cell repertoires in COVID-19. About the study: T cells, B-cell-depleted T cells, or PBMCs supplied cDNA or gDNA.

Germline assignment: CDR1 SGHRS and CDR2 YFSETQ. The V gene end was trimmed by 0 bases and the J gene end by 3 bases; junction bases not matched to a gene: 8. This CDR3 contains 16 residues. The repertoire was sequenced with immunoSEQ multiplex PCR; TCRdb's copy has only in-frame clones and lacks some. The sample lists approximately 270,000 clones, roughly 91% occurring once. All enrollees were roughly 18 to 100 years old and from fewer than 25 US areas. Clinical histories supplied by participants themselves formed the basis of cohort assignment. The sample was PBMCs or T cells enriched from blood (not recorded which). This sequence originates from a woman in her sixties who had recovered from COVID-19. The chain links TRBV5-1 to TRBJ2-5, with TRBD2 matching 7 bases. The CDR3 sequence is CASSLAGAAGKETQYF. CDR3 coding DNA: TGCGCCAGCAGCTTGGCCGGGGCAGCGGGAAAAGAGACCCAGTACTTC.